Listed below are T cell receptor beta chains from one sample, sequenced in a study of cytomegalovirus exposure and HLA in healthy donors. Clones were read by immunoSEQ multiplex PCR, and TCRdb kept only the in-frame ones, dropping some. The sample holds some 150,000 clones, more than 75% seen once. Sequenced material: PBMCs. The receptor set was obtained from a man between 50 and 59 years old in good health and CMV-seronegative. Each CDR3 is given with its conserved first and last residue. A D gene is named only where the DNA matches it firmly. Some rows have no size entry. The others give once, few or many, or a class for an expanded clone.

>-|TRBV7-9|TRBJ1-6|-
CSSSLERGWSSPLHF
TGTTCCAGCAGCTTAGAGCGGGGCTGGAGTTCACCCCTCCACTTT
>-|TRBV29-1|TRBJ2-1|-
CSVVGGLSYNEQFF
TGCAGCGTTGTTGGAGGGCTCTCCTACAATGAGCAGTTCTTC
>-|TRBV15|TRBJ2-7|-
CATSRDIKRRDNSYEQYF
TGTGCCACCAGCAGAGATATCAAGCGGAGAGATAACTCCTACGAGCAGTACTTC
>TRBD2|TRBV11-3|TRBJ2-1|-
CASSFSPSGVQFF
TGTGCCAGCAGCTTCTCTCCTAGCGGGGTGCAGTTCTTC
>-|TRBV2|TRBJ2-1|-
CATNPGWGRHNEQFF
TGTGCCACCAACCCCGGGTGGGGGCGCCACAATGAGCAGTTCTTC
>-|TRBV6-1|TRBJ2-7|once
CASSEQGTYEQYF
TGTGCCAGCAGTGAACAGGGGACCTACGAGCAGTACTTC
>-|TRBV28|TRBJ1-2|-
CASSFPEANYGYTF
TGTGCCAGCAGTTTTCCCGAAGCAAACTATGGCTACACCTTC
>-|TRBV4-1|TRBJ2-2|-
CASSPMLRSTTGELFF
TGCGCCAGCAGCCCCATGCTGAGGAGTACCACCGGGGAGCTGTTTTTT
>TRBD1|TRBV5-1|TRBJ1-1|once
CASATQGATNTEAFF
TGCGCCAGCGCTACGCAGGGGGCTACTAACACTGAAGCTTTCTTT
>TRBD1|TRBV6-1|TRBJ1-2|-
CASSARDRHGYTF
TGTGCCAGCAGTGCCCGGGACAGACATGGCTACACCTTC
>TRBD1|TRBV27|TRBJ1-1|-
CASSFHGQASTEAFF
TGTGCCAGCAGTTTCCACGGACAGGCGAGTACTGAAGCTTTCTTT
>-|TRBV5-1|TRBJ2-1|-
CASSLGGTGEAGEQFF
TGCGCCAGCAGCTTGGGAGGGACGGGAGAGGCTGGTGAGCAGTTCTTC
>-|TRBV27|TRBJ2-7|-
CASSSRGRSPYEQYF
TGTGCCAGCAGCTCTAGGGGCCGCTCCCCATACGAGCAGTACTTC
>-|TRBV30|TRBJ1-6|-
CAWSGDVFGSPLHF
TGTGCCTGGAGTGGAGATGTATTTGGTTCACCCCTCCACTTT
>TRBD1|TRBV7-6|TRBJ1-2|-
CASSLGQGRDYGYTF
TGTGCCAGCAGCCTGGGACAGGGGCGAGACTATGGCTACACCTTC
>TRBD2|TRBV4-2|TRBJ2-3|-
CASSQGTSGTSTDTQYF
TGTGCCAGCAGCCAAGGGACTAGCGGAACTAGCACAGATACGCAGTATTTT
>-|TRBV27|TRBJ1-5|-
CASSPTYPGYMEPQHF
TGTGCCAGCAGTCCCACATATCCAGGGTATATGGAGCCCCAGCATTTT
>-|TRBV5-4|TRBJ1-2|few
CASSYSSRNYGYTF
TGTGCCAGCAGCTACAGCTCGCGAAACTATGGCTACACCTTC
>-|TRBV5-4|TRBJ2-1|-
CASSSWLNSYNEQFF
TGTGCCAGCAGCTCGTGGCTGAACTCCTACAATGAGCAGTTCTTC
>-|TRBV2|TRBJ2-5|-
CASRETGAGETQYF
TGTGCCAGCAGGGAGACAGGTGCGGGTGAGACCCAGTACTTC
>TRBD1|TRBV27|TRBJ1-1|-
CASSTHDRGAEAFF
TGTGCCAGCAGTACCCACGACAGGGGTGCTGAAGCTTTCTTT
>TRBD2|TRBV5-8|TRBJ2-1|-
CASSLPSGGANEQFF
TGTGCCAGCAGCCTGCCTAGCGGGGGGGCCAATGAGCAGTTCTTC
>-|TRBV29-1|TRBJ1-1|-
CSVEGAPRSTEAFF
TGCAGCGTTGAAGGGGCACCGAGAAGCACTGAAGCTTTCTTT
>-|TRBV5-1|TRBJ1-3|-
CASSLGPGLTGNTIYF
TGCGCCAGCAGCTTGGGTCCGGGTCTGACTGGAAACACCATATATTTT
>TRBD2|TRBV5-1|TRBJ2-7|once
CASSLSSGRADEQYF
TGCGCCAGCAGCTTAAGTAGCGGGAGGGCAGACGAGCAGTACTTC
>TRBD1|TRBV7-9|TRBJ1-6|-
CASSPTGTVSSPLHF
TGTGCCAGCAGCCCAACCGGGACAGTGAGTTCACCCCTCCACTTT
>TRBD1|TRBV10-3|TRBJ2-5|few
CAISESTGGAETQYF
TGTGCCATCAGTGAGTCTACAGGGGGCGCGGAGACCCAGTACTTC
>-|TRBV27|TRBJ2-7|-
CASSFGPNSYEQYF
TGTGCCAGCAGTTTTGGGCCAAACTCCTACGAGCAGTACTTC
>-|TRBV6-1|TRBJ1-3|-
CASSVQASSGNTIYF
TGTGCCAGCAGTGTCCAGGCGAGCTCTGGAAACACCATATATTTT
>-|TRBV5-6|TRBJ1-5|-
CASSYQGYNQPQHF
TGTGCCAGCAGCTACCAGGGATACAATCAGCCCCAGCATTTT
>TRBD2|TRBV28|TRBJ2-3|few
CASSGRSAFTDTQYF
TGTGCCAGCTCCGGGAGGTCGGCTTTCACAGATACGCAGTATTTT
>-|TRBV4-1|TRBJ1-5|-
CASSQEGGGSNQPQHF
TGCGCCAGCAGCCAAGAGGGAGGAGGGAGCAATCAGCCCCAGCATTTT
>TRBD1|TRBV5-8|TRBJ2-2|-
CASSSGTGNTGELFF
TGTGCCAGCAGCTCCGGGACAGGAAACACCGGGGAGCTGTTTTTT
>TRBD1|TRBV7-8|TRBJ2-7|-
CASSSGQGWSYEQYF
TGTGCCAGCAGCTCCGGACAGGGTTGGTCCTACGAGCAGTACTTC
>TRBD1|TRBV2|TRBJ2-1|-
CASSRRGTGGNEQFF
TGTGCCAGCAGTCGAAGGGGGACAGGGGGCAATGAGCAGTTCTTC
>-|TRBV7-9|TRBJ2-2|few
CASSLGENTGELFF
TGTGCCAGCAGCCTCGGAGAGAACACCGGGGAGCTGTTTTTT
>-|TRBV11-2|TRBJ2-1|-
CASSPTFSGGYNEQFF
TGTGCCAGCAGCCCGACCTTTAGCGGTGGTTACAATGAGCAGTTCTTC
>-|TRBV2|TRBJ1-2|-
CASSLTENYGYTF
TGTGCCAGCAGCTTGACAGAAAACTATGGCTACACCTTC
>TRBD1|TRBV7-9|TRBJ2-7|-
CASSLANLGDRLYEQYF
TGTGCCAGCAGCTTAGCGAATCTTGGGGACAGACTCTACGAGCAGTACTTC
>-|TRBV27|TRBJ1-2|few
CASSPQGNGYTF
TGTGCCAGCAGTCCCCAGGGAAATGGCTACACCTTC